This T cell receptor beta chain emerged from a study of T cell responses to AZD1222 COVID-19 vaccine. Study-level points and caveats: Only a handful of people who got AZD1222 tested seropositive at baseline. Spike-wide vaccine-associated CD4 TCRs dominated at 160-218 and 743-854. Donors were mostly white British, more females; clonal diversity possibly underestimated.

The CDR3 consists of 14 residues. The V gene lost 2 bases and the J gene lost 0 bases, with 8 bases spanning the gap. The germline V gene has CDR1 SGHNT and CDR2 YYREEE (reference sequence). Second-dose recipients at about 4 or about 12 weeks were treated as one pooled group. TCRdb's table, derived via immunoSEQ multiplex PCR, lists solely in-frame clones and lacks some. The sample holds about 110,000 clones, 90% seen once. A remark on this clone: Its antigen is not known.

The source material was peripheral blood, sampled 28 days after the second AZD1222 dose. The chain is built from TRBV5-4 and TRBJ1-2; D not resolved. The TCR originated in an adult who received the AZD1222 COVID-19 vaccine. The CDR3 nucleotides are TGTGCCAGCAGCTTAGGCGGGGCTAACTATGGCTACACCTTC. It specifies CASSLGGANYGYTF.